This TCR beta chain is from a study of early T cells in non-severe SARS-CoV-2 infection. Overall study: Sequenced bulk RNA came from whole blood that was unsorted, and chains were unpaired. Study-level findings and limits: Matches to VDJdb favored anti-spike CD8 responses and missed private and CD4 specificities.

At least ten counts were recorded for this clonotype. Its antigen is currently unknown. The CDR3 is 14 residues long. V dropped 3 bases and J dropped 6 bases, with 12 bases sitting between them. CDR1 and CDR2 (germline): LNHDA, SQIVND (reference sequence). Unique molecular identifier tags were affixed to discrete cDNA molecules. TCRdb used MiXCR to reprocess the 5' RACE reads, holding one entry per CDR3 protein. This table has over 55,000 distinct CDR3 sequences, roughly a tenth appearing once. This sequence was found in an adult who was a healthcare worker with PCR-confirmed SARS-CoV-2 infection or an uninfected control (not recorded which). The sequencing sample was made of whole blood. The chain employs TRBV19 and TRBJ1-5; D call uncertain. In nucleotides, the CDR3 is TGTGCCAGTAGTATTCGGTCCGGGCCTCAGCCCCAGCATTTT. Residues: CASSIRSGPQPQHF.